This T cell receptor (beta chain) appears in the sequencing data of a study of cytomegalovirus exposure and HLA in healthy donors. This clone has more than one count but fewer than ten. CDR1 and CDR2 (germline): SGHNT, YENEEA. The CDR3 has 13 amino acids. V trimming: 1 base; J trimming: 3 bases; junction bases outside the gene matches: 0. The primer mix had 60 Vbeta and 13 Jbeta primers. Data came from immunoSEQ multiplex PCR; TCRdb stores just in-frame clones and leaves some out. This sample has over 150,000 clones; 81% occur once, and the top ten carry about 13%. The V call is TRBV11-3, the J call TRBJ2-7; 7 bases fit TRBD1. The sequence derives from a woman aged 45-59 years in good health and CMV-seronegative. Material: PBMCs. The CDR3 region is CASSLGDSYEQYF. CDR3 in DNA: TGTGCCAGCAGCTTAGGGGACAGCTACGAGCAGTACTTC.